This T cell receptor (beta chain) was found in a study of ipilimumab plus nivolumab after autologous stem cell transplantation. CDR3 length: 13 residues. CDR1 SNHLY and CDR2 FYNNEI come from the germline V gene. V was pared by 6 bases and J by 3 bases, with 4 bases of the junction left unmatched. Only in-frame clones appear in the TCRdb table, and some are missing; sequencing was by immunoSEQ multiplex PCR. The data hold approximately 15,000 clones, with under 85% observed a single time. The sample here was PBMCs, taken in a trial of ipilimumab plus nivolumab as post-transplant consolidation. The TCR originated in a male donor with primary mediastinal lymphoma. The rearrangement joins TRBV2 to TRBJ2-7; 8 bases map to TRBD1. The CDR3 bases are TGTGCCAGCAGAAGGGACAGGCGCTACGAGCAGTACTTC. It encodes CASRRDRRYEQYF. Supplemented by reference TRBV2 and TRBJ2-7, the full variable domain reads EPEVTQTPSHQVTQMGQEVILRCVPISNHLYFYWYRQILGQKVEFLVSFYNNEISEKSEIFDDQFSVERPDGSNFTLKIRSTKLEDSAMYFCASRRDRRYEQYFGPGTRLTVT.